This paragraph reports one T cell receptor beta chain. As yet, its antigen is unknown. This entry comes from a study of response to subunit inactivated influenza vaccine. Study-level results: After each seasonal influenza vaccination, few new T cells are recruited, the authors suggested.

TCRdb re-analysed the RT-PCR reads in MiXCR, keeping a single row per CDR3 protein. Of roughly 570,000 distinct CDR3 sequences in the sample, 10% to 15% were seen once. This clonotype was sampled from a man in his forties or fifties who received an inactivated influenza vaccine. This specimen was PBMCs from blood, taken more than 35 days after vaccination.

The CDR3 nucleotides are TGTGCCAGCAGCCCGCAGCGGGGTGGGGAGACCCAGTACTTC. It is translated as CASSPQRGGETQYF. J is TRBJ2-5 and V is TRBV7-2, with TRBD2 matching over 7 bases. The CDR3 is 14 amino acids. Germline V gene lookup returns CDR1 SGHTA and CDR2 FQGNSA. Losses at the gene ends were 5 bases for V and 5 bases for J; bases not matched to a gene: 8.